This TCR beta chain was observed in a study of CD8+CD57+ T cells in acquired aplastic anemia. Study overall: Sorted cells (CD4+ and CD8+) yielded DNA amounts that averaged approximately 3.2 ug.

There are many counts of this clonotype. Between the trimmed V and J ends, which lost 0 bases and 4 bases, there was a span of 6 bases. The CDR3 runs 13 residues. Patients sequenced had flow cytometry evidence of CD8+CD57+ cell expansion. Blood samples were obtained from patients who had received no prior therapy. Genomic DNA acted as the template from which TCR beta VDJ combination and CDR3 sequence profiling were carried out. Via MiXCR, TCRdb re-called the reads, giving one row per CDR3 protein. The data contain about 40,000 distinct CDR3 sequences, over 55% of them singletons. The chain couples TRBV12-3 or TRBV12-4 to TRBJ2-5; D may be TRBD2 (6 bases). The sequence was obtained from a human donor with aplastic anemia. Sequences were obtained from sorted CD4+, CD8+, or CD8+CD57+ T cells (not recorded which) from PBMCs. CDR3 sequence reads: CASSLAGGETQYF. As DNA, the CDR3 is TGTGCCAGCAGTTTAGCGGGGGGAGAGACCCAGTACTTC.